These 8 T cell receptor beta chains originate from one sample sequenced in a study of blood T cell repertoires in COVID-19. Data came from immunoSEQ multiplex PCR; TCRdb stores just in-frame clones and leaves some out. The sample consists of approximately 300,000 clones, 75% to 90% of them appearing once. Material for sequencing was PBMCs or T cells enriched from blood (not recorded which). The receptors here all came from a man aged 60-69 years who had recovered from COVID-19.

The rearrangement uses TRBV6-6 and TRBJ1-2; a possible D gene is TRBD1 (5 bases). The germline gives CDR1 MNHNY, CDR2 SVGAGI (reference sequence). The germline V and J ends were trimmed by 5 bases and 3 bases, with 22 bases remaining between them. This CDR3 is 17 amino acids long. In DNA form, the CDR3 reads TGTGCCAGCAGTCCTCTTGAGGCAGGGACTAAGCACTATGGCTACACCTTC. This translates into CASSPLEAGTKHYGYTF.

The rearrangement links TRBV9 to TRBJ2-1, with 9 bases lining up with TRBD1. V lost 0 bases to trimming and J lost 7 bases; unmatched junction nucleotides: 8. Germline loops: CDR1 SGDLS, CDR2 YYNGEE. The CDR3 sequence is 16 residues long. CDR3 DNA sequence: TGTGCCAGCAGCGTAGACGCACAGGGGGCGCAAAATGAGCAGTTCTTC. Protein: CASSVDAQGAQNEQFF.

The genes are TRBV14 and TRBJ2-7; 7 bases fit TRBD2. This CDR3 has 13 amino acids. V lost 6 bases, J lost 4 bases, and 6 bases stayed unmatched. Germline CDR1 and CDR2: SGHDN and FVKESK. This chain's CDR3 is CASSRDYPYEQYF. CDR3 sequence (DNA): TGTGCCAGCAGTCGGGACTACCCTTACGAGCAGTACTTC.

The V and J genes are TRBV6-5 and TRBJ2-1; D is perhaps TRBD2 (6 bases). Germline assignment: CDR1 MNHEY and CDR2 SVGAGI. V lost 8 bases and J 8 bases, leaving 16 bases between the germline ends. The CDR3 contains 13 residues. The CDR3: CASGTLGDHEQFF. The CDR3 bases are TGTGCCAGCGGGACTCTTGGAGATCATGAGCAGTTCTTC.

CDR3 residues: CATSDGTGWGKLFF. CDR3 nucleotides: TGTGCCACCAGTGATGGGACAGGGTGGGGAAAACTGTTTTTT. V usage is TRBV24-1 and J usage is TRBJ1-4; 9 bases are a match to TRBD1. The CDR3 is made up of 14 amino acids. The germline V gene has CDR1 KGHDR and CDR2 SFDVKD. J lost 10 bases, V lost 3 bases, and 5 bases had no gene match.

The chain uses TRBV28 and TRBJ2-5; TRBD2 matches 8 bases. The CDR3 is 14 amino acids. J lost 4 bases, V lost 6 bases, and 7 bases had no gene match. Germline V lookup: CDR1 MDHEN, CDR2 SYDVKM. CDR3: CASSKTSVRETQYF. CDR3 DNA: TGTGCCAGCAGCAAGACTAGCGTCAGAGAGACCCAGTACTTC.

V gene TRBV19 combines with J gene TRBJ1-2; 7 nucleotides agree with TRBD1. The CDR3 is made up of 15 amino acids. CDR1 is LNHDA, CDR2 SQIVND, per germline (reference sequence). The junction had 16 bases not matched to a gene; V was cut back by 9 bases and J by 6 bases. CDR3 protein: CASRDRREPSHGYTF. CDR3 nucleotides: TGTGCCAGCCGGGACAGACGTGAACCTAGCCATGGCTACACCTTC.

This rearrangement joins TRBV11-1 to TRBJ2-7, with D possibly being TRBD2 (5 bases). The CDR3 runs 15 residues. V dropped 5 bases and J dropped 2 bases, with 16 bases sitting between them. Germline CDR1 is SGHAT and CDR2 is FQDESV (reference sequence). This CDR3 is CASSPSGSRAYEQYF. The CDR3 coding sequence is TGTGCCAGCAGCCCTTCGGGAAGCAGAGCCTACGAGCAGTACTTC.